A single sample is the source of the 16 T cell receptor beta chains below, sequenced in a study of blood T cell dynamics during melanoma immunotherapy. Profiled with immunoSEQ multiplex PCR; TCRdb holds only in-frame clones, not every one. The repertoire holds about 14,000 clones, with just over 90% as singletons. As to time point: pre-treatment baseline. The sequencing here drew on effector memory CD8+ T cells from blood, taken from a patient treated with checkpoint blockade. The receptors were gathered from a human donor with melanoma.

CDR3 nucleotides: TGTGCCAGCAGCCCGGAACGCACTAGCGGGAGGCTCTACGAGCAGTACTTC. Translating gives CASSPERTSGRLYEQYF. The rearrangement uses TRBV5-6 and TRBJ2-5; 12 bases are a match to TRBD2. The assigned J gene may be wrong: the sequence end matches TRBJ2-7 better. This CDR3 is built from 17 residues. Germline CDR1 and CDR2: SGHDT and YYEEEE.

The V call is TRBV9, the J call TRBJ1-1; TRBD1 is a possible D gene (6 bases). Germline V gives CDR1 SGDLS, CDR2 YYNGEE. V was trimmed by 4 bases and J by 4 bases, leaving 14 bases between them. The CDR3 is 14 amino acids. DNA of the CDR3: TGTGCCAGCAGCTGGACAGAGTCGGGCACTGAAGCTTTCTTT. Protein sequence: CASSWTESGTEAFF.

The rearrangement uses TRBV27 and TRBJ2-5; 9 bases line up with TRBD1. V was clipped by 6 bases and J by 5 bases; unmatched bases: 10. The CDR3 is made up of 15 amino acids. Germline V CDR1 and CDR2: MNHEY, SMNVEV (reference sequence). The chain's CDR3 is CASRDPGQGHETQYF. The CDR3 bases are TGTGCCAGCAGGGATCCCGGACAGGGGCATGAGACCCAGTACTTC.

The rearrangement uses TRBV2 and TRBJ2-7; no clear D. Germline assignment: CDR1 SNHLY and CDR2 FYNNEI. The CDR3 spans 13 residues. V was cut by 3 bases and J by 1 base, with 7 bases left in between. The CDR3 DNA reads TGTGCCAGCAGTGAGAGATATTCCTACGAGCAGTACTTC. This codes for CASSERYSYEQYF.

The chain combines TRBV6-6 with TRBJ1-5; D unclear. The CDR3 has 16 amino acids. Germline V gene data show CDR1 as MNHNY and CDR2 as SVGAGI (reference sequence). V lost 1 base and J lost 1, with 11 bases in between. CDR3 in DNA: TGTGCCAGCAGTTACTGGGCAGTCCTGAGCAATCAGCCCCAGCATTTT. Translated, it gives CASSYWAVLSNQPQHF.

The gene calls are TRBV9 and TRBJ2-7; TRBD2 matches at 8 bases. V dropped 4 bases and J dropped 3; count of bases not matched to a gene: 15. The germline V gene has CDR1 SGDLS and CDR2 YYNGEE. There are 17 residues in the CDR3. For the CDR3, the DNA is TGTGCCAGCAGCTCCGGGTCAGCGGGAGTCGGGGTCTACGAGCAGTACTTC. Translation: CASSSGSAGVGVYEQYF.

The CDR3 loop is CASSFAGHSYEQYF. The CDR3 DNA reads as TGTGCCAGCAGTTTCGCGGGGCACTCCTACGAGCAGTACTTC. The chain recombines TRBV27 with TRBJ2-7, with D perhaps TRBD2 (6 bases). Per germline, CDR1 MNHEY and CDR2 SMNVEV (reference sequence). The CDR3 is made up of 14 amino acids. V lost 3 bases to trimming and J lost 0 bases, with 9 bases between them.

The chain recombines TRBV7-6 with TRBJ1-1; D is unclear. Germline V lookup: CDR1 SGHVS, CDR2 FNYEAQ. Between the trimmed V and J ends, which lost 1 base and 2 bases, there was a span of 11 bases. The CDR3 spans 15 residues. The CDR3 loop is CASSLGTYINTEAFF. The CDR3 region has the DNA TGTGCCAGCAGCTTAGGAACATATATAAACACTGAAGCTTTCTTT.

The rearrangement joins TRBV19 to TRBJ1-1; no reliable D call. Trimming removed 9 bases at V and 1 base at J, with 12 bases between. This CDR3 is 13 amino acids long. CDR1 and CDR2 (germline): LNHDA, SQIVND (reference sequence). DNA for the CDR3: TGTGCCAGGACAATTCCCAGGAACACTGAAGCTTTCTTT. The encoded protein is CARTIPRNTEAFF. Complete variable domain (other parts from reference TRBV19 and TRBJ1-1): DGGITQSPKYLFRKEGQNVTLSCEQNLNHDAMYWYRQDPGQGLRLIYYSQIVNDFQKGDIAEGYSVSREKKESFPLTVTSAQKNPTAFYLCARTIPRNTEAFFGQGTRLTVV.

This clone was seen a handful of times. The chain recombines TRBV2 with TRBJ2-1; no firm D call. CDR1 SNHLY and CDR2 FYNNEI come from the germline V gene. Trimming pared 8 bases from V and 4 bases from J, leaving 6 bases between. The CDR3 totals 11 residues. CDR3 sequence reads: CASGEYNEQFF. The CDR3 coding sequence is TGTGCCAGCGGGGAATACAATGAGCAGTTCTTC.

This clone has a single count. This chain's CDR3 is CASSPTSGSKNEQFF. CDR3 nucleotides: TGTGCCAGCAGCCCGACTAGCGGGAGTAAGAATGAGCAGTTCTTC. The chain employs TRBV11-2 and TRBJ2-1; 12 bases are a match to TRBD2. The CDR3 is 15 amino acids. The V gene's germline CDR1 is SGHAT and CDR2 FQNNGV. The junction had 6 bases not matched to a gene; V was cut back by 5 bases and J by 7 bases.

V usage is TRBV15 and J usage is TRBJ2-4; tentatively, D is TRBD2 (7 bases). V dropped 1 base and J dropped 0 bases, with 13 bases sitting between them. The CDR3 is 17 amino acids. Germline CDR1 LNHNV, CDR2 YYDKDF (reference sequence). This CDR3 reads CATSRGGAGAAKNIQYF. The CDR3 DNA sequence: TGTGCCACCAGCAGAGGGGGGGCGGGGGCAGCCAAAAACATTCAGTACTTC.

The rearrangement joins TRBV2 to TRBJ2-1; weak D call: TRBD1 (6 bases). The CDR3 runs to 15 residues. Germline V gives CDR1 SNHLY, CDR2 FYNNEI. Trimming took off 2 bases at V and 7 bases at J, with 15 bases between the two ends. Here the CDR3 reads CASSETGSARNEQFF. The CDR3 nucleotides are TGTGCCAGCAGTGAAACAGGGTCGGCGCGAAATGAGCAGTTCTTC.

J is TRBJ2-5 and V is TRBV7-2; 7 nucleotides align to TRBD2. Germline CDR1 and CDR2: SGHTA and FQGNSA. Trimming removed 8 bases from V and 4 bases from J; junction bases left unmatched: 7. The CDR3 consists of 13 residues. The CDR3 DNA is TGTGCCAGCGGCCGGGCGGGAGTAGAGACCCAGTACTTC. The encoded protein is CASGRAGVETQYF.

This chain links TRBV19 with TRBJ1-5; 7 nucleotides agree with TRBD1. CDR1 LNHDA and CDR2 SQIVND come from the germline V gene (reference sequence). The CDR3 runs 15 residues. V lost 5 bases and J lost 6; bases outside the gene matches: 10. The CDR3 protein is CASSLGTVGVQPQHF. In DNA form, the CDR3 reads TGTGCCAGTAGTCTAGGGACAGTAGGGGTTCAGCCCCAGCATTTT.

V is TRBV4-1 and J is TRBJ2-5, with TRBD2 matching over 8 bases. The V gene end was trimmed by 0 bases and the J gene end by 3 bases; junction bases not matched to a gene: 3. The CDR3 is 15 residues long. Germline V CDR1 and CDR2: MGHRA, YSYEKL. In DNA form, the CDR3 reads TGCGCCAGCAGCCAAGATAAACTAGCGGAAGAGACCCAGTACTTC. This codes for CASSQDKLAEETQYF.